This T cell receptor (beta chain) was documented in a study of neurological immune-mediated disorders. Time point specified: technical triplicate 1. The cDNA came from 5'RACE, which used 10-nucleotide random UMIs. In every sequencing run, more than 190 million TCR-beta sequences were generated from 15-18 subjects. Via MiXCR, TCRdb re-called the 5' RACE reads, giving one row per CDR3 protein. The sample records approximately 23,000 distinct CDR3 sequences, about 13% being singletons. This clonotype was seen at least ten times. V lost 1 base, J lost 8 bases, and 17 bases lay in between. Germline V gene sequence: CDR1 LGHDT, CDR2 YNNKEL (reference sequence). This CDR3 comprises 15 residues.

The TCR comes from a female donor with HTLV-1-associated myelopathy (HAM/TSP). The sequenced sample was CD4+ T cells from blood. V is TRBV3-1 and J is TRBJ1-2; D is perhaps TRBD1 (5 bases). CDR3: CASSQGPGPKGGYTF. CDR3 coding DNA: TGTGCCAGCAGCCAAGGACCGGGACCCAAAGGGGGCTACACCTTC.